This TCR beta chain was observed in a study of Tregs in tolerant kidney transplant recipients. Whole-study results and caveats: Expanding Tregs on activated donor B cells appeared to best identify donor-specific TCRbeta clones. Biological reproducibility was not directly addressed in this study.

This CDR3 has 13 amino acids. Germline V gives CDR1 LGHNA, CDR2 YNFKEQ. Trimming cost V 6 bases and J 2 bases, with 10 bases left between them. The method was immunoSEQ multiplex PCR; TCRdb's version includes in-frame clones alone and lacks a portion of them. In the table there are 75,000 to 100,000 clones, around 94% of which are singletons. Thawed PBMCs were FACS-sorted into unstimulated CD4+CD25+CD127- regulatory T cells, CD4+CD25- non-regulatory cells, CD4 and CD8 cells. In the case of this clone: Its target is not known.

The V and J genes are TRBV4-2 and TRBJ1-1; D call uncertain. The sample was CD8+ T cells from blood. The TCR sequence derives from a human donor in good health. The CDR3 sequence is CASRVKSNTEAFF. CDR3 nucleotides: TGTGCCAGCAGAGTAAAGAGCAACACTGAAGCTTTCTTT.